Presented here are 9 T cell receptor beta chains from one specimen sequenced in a study of radiation and T cells in renal cell carcinoma. Method: immunoSEQ multiplex PCR; TCRdb's copy keeps in-frame clones and lacks some. The sample lists about 170,000 clones, about 88% occurring once. The time point: blood 4 weeks post-SBRT, at nephrectomy. Treatment indicated: 15 Gy SBRT to primary tumor, nephrectomy 4 weeks later. The sequences come from blood, collected from a patient whose treatment included radiotherapy and nephrectomy. These receptors all come from a woman aged 45 to 65 with renal cell carcinoma.

This clone was found a few times. The gene calls are TRBV18 and TRBJ1-2; 8 bases match TRBD1. CDR1 is KGHSH and CDR2 is LQKENI in the germline V gene. Trimming took 6 bases from V and 4 from J; bases not matched to a gene: 4. The CDR3 has 13 residues. The CDR3 region has the DNA TGTGCCAGCTCCTTCGGACAGGGCTATGGCTACACCTTC. Its protein is CASSFGQGYGYTF.

V gene TRBV11-2 combines with J gene TRBJ2-3; unclear D gene. This CDR3 contains 12 residues. V shed 5 bases and J shed 3 bases, with 6 bases lying between them. CDR1 and CDR2 from the germline V gene are SGHAT and FQNNGV. CDR3 sequence: CASSQYTDTQYF. The CDR3 nucleotides are TGTGCCAGCAGCCAATATACAGATACGCAGTATTTT. The variable domain in full, completed from reference TRBV11-2 and TRBJ2-3, reads EAGVAQSPRYKIIEKRQSVAFWCNPISGHATLYWYQQILGQGPKLLIQFQNNGVVDDSQLPKDRFSAERLKGVDSTLKIQPAKLEDSAVYLCASSQYTDTQYFGPGTRLTVL.

This clone appeared many times. The chain combines TRBV6-1 with TRBJ1-4; D is possibly TRBD1 (5 bases). This CDR3 spans 14 amino acids. V lost 3 bases and J lost 8, with 13 bases in between. Per the germline V gene, CDR1 is MNHNS and CDR2 is SASEGT. The CDR3 DNA sequence: TGTGCCAGCAGTGAGGGAGGGACCGGAGAAAAACTGTTTTTT. Residues: CASSEGGTGEKLFF.

This chain uses TRBV10-3 with TRBJ1-1; no firm D call. V shed 7 bases and J shed 1 base, with 22 bases lying between them. The CDR3 has 17 amino acids. Germline CDR1 is ENHRY and CDR2 is SYGVKD. The DNA of the CDR3 is TGTGCCATCAATGTACGTCGCACCCATCACAGGAACACTGAAGCTTTCTTT. It codes for CAINVRRTHHRNTEAFF.

V gene TRBV4-1 combines with J gene TRBJ2-1; tentatively, D is TRBD2 (6 bases). The CDR3 length is 17 residues. V was pared by 1 base and J by 2 bases, with 15 bases between. From germline, CDR1 is MGHRA and CDR2 YSYEKL. The DNA for the CDR3 is TGCGCCAGCAGCCAAGTGGGTATCGGGGGAGCCTACAATGAGCAGTTCTTC. This encodes CASSQVGIGGAYNEQFF.

The chain links TRBV13 to TRBJ2-1; perhaps TRBD2 as D (6 bases). V was pared by 8 bases and J by 7 bases, with 18 bases between. The CDR3 covers 14 residues. Germline-derived CDR1 and CDR2 are PRHDT and FYEKMQ (reference sequence). CDR3 in amino acids: CASGGTYLSNEQFF. The DNA for the CDR3 is TGTGCCAGCGGCGGGACCTACCTAAGTAATGAGCAGTTCTTC.

The J gene is TRBJ2-7, the V gene TRBV25-1; D is unresolved. The CDR3 totals 13 residues. Trimming cost V 2 bases and J 2 bases, with 7 bases left between them. In germline, CDR1 is MGHDK, CDR2 SYGVNS. For the CDR3, the DNA is TGTGCCAGCAGTGAAACAGCCACCTACGAGCAGTACTTC. Translation: CASSETATYEQYF.

This chain links TRBV12-5 with TRBJ2-2, with 7 bases that match TRBD2. The CDR3 has 18 amino acids. In germline, CDR1 is LGHNT, CDR2 FRNRAP. V dropped 2 bases and J dropped 4; count of bases not matched to a gene: 13. The DNA of the CDR3 is TGTGCTAGTGGTTTGTTAAACCCGGGACTAACCTTCACCGGGGAGCTGTTTTTT. Its protein is CASGLLNPGLTFTGELFF. The whole variable domain, filled in from reference TRBV12-5 and TRBJ2-2, reads DARVTQTPRHKVTEMGQEVTMRCQPILGHNTVFWYRQTMMQGLELLAYFRNRAPLDDSGMPKDRFSAEMPDATLATLKIQPSEPRDSAVYFCASGLLNPGLTFTGELFFGEGSRLTVL.

The chain has TRBV5-6 and TRBJ1-1, with 7 bases aligning to TRBD1. The CDR3 consists of 15 residues. Germline V gene sequence: CDR1 SGHDT, CDR2 YYEEEE. V gave up 5 bases and J gave up 1 base; unmatched junction bases: 8. The CDR3 loop is CASRPRQGRNTEAFF. The CDR3 coding sequence is TGTGCCAGCAGACCCCGACAGGGTAGGAACACTGAAGCTTTCTTT.